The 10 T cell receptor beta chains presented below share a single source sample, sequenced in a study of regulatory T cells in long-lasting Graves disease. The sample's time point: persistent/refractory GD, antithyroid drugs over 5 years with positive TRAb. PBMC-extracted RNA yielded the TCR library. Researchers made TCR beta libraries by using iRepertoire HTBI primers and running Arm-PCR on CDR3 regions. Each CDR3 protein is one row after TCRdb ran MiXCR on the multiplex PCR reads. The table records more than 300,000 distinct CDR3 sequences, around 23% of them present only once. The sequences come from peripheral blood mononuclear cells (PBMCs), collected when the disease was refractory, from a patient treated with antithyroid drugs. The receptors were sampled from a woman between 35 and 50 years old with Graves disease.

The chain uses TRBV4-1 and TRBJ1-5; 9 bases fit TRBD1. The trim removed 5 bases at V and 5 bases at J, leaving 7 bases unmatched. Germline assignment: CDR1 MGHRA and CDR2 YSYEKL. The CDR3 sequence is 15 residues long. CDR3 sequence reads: CASSYGTGPYQPQHF. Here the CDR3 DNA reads TGCGCCAGCAGCTATGGGACAGGGCCATATCAGCCCCAGCATTTT.

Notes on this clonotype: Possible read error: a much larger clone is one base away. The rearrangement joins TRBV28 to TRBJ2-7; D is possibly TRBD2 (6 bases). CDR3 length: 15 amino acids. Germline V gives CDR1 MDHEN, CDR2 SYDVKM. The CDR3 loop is CASTLRWDWFYEQCF. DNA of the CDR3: TGTGCCAGCACCCTAAGGTGGGACTGGTTCTACGAGCAGTGCTTC.

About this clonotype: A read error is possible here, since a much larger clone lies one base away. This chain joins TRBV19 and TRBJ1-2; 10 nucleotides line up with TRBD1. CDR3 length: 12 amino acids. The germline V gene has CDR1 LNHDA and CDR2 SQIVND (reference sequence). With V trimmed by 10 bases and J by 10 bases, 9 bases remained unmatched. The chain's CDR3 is CATRQGAADYTF. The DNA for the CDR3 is TGTGCCACAAGACAGGGGGCAGCTGACTACACCTTC.

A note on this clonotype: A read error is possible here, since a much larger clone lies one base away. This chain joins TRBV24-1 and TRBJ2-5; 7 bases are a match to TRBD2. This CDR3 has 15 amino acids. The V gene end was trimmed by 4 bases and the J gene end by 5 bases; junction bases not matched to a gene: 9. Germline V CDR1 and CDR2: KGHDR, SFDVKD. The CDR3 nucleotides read TGTGCCACCAGTGACTGGACTGGCGGGAGTGAGACCCAGTACTTC. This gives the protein CATSDWTGGSETQYF.

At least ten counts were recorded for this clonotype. The CDR3 DNA reads TGTGCCAGTCGGGGGCAGGGAAATCAGCCCCAGCATTTT. Residues: CASRGQGNQPQHF. The J gene is TRBJ1-5, the V gene TRBV2; tentative D call: TRBD1 (6 bases). V was cut by 9 bases and J by 4 bases, with 13 bases left in between. The length of the CDR3 is 13 residues. The V gene's germline CDR1 is SNHLY and CDR2 FYNNEI.

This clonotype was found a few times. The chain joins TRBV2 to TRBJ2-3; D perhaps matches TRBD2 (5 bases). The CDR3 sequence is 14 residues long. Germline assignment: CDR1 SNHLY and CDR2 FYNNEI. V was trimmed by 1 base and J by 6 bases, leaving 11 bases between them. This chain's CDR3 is CASSEGGVMDTQYF. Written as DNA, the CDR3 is TGTGCCAGCAGTGAAGGGGGAGTCATGGATACGCAGTATTTT.

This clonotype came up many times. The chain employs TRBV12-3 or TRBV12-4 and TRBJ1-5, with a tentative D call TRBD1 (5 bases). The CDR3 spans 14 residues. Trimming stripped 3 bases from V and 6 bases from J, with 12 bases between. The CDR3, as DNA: TGTGCCAGCAGTTTTGCCAGGGTTGGTCAGCCCCAGCATTTT. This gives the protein CASSFARVGQPQHF.

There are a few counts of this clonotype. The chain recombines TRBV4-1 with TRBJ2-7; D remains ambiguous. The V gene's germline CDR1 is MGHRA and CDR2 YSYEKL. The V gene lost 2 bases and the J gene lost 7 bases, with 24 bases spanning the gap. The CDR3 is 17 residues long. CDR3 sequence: CASSQSSTSALGVEQYF. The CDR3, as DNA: TGCGCCAGCAGCCAATCTTCGACTTCCGCCCTCGGTGTAGAGCAGTACTTC.

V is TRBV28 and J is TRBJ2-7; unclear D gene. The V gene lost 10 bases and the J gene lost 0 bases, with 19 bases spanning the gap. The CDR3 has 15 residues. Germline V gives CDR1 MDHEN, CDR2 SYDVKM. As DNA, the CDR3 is TGTGCCACCAAAGAAGGTTCCTTCGGCTCCTACGAGCAGTACTTC. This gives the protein CATKEGSFGSYEQYF.

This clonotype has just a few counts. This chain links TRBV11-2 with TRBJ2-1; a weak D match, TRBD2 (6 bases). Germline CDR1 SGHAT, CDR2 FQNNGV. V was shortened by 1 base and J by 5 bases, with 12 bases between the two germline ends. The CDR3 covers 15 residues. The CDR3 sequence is CASSLGLARHNEQFF. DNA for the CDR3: TGTGCCAGCAGCTTAGGGCTAGCGCGTCACAATGAGCAGTTCTTC.